The 5 T cell receptor beta chains below come from one sample, sequenced in a study of shared clonotypes between healthy human individuals. TCRdb's copy holds only in-frame clones and misses some; the assay was immunoSEQ multiplex PCR. This repertoire shows about 2.3 million clones, around 92% found once; its top ten account for about 0.36%. The material sequenced was naive CD4+ T cells from PBMCs. Specified subset: CD45RA+ positively selected. Receptors originate from a man aged 18 to 29 in good health. Some clones in this sample may be carry-over from other donors' samples.

The chain uses TRBV11-2 and TRBJ2-1, with a tentative D call TRBD2 (6 bases). Between the trimmed V and J ends, which lost 5 bases and 3 bases, there was a span of 20 bases. This CDR3 comprises 17 residues. Germline lookup yields CDR1 SGHAT and CDR2 FQNNGV. In nucleotides, the CDR3 is TGTGCCAGCAGCAACCCCTTAGGCGGGAAAAACTACAATGAGCAGTTCTTC. This encodes CASSNPLGGKNYNEQFF.

The V gene is TRBV27, the J gene TRBJ1-6; perhaps TRBD1 as D (6 bases). CDR1 is MNHEY and CDR2 is SMNVEV in the germline V gene (reference sequence). Trimming stripped 5 bases from V and 7 bases from J, with 18 bases between. The CDR3 is made up of 16 amino acids. The CDR3 spells CASSPNRPQGNSPLHF. The CDR3 region has the DNA TGTGCCAGCAGTCCCAACCGCCCGCAGGGGAATTCACCCCTCCACTTT.

This chain links TRBV5-1 with TRBJ2-1; the D gene is possibly TRBD2 (5 bases). This CDR3 has 18 amino acids. Germline loops: CDR1 SGHRS, CDR2 YFSETQ. The V and J ends lost 6 bases and 0 bases respectively, with 22 bases between them. The CDR3 DNA is TGCGCCAGCATGCGGAAGTTGGACTCTCCGAGCTCCTACAATGAGCAGTTCTTC. This codes for CASMRKLDSPSSYNEQFF.

The chain has TRBV11-3 and TRBJ2-1; no firm D call. Trimming took 1 base from V and 0 from J, leaving 16 bases between them. The CDR3 runs to 18 residues. CDR1 SGHNT and CDR2 YENEEA come from the germline V gene. CDR3 sequence reads: CASSLGRGRSVSYNEQFF. The CDR3 nucleotides read TGTGCCAGCAGCTTAGGCCGTGGTCGGAGCGTCTCCTACAATGAGCAGTTCTTC.

On this clone: Germline and junction disagree at one end, which may indicate a read error. The gene calls are TRBV28 and TRBJ1-1; no firm D call. Per germline, CDR1 MDHEN and CDR2 SYDVKM. CDR3 length: 12 residues. DNA for the CDR3: TGTGCCAGCAGTCCGACCCAGGCGGAAGCTTTTTTT. It is translated as CASSPTQAEAFF.